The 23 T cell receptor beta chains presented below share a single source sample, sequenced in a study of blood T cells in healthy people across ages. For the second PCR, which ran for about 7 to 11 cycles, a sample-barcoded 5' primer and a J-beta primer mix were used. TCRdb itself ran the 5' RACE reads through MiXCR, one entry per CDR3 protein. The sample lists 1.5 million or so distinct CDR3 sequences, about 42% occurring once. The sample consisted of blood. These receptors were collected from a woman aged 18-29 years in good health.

The CDR3 protein is CSVGERGGYNEQYF. CDR3 in DNA: TGCAGCGTTGGAGAGCGGGGGGGCTACAATGAGCAGTACTTC. The chain uses TRBV29-1 and TRBJ2-1, with 10 bases identical to TRBD2. The DNA matches TRBJ2-7 better at its end, which makes the J call doubtful. The germline V gene has CDR1 SQVTM and CDR2 ANQGSEA. This CDR3 has 14 residues.

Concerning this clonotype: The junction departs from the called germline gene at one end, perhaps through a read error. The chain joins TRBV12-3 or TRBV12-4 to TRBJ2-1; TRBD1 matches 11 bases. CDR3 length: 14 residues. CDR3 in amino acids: CASVRTGGWNERFF. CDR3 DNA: TGTGCCAGCGTCCGGACAGGGGGCTGGAATGAGCGGTTCTTC.

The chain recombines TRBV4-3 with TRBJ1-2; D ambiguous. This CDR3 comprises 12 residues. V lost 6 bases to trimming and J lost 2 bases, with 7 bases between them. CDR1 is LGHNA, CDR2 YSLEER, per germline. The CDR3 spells CASRNQNYGYTF. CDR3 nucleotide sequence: TGCGCCAGCAGAAATCAGAACTATGGCTACACCTTC.

CDR3 DNA: TGCGCCAGCAGCTTCACTCCGGGGGACCTAACTAACAATGAGCAGTTCTTC. Translating it yields CASSFTPGDLTNNEQFF. V usage is TRBV5-1 and J usage is TRBJ2-1, with D perhaps matching TRBD2 (6 bases). The germline CDR1 and CDR2 sequences are SGHRS and YFSETQ. CDR3 length: 17 residues. The germline V and J ends were trimmed by 2 bases and 5 bases, with 20 bases remaining between them.

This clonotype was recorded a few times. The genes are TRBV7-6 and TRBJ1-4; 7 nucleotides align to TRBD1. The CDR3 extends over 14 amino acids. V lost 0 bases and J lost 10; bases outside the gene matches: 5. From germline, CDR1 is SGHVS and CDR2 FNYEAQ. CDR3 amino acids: CASSLAGTDRKLFF. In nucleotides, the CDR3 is TGTGCCAGCAGCTTAGCGGGGACAGACCGAAAACTGTTTTTT.

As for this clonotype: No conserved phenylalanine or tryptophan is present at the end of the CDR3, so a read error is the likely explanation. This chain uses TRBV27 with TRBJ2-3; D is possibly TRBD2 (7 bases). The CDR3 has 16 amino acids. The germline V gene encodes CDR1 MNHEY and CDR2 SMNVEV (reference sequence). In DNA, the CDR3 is TGTGCCAGTAGTTTACTGAGGGGGGAGGGCCGAGATACGCAGTATTTG. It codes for CASSLLRGEGRDTQYL.

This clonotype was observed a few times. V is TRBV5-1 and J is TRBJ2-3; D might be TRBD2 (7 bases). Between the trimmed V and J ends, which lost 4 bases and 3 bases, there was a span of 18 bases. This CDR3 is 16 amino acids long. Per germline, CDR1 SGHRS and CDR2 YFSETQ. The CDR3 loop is CASSPTGGLGTDTQYF. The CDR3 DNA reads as TGCGCCAGCAGCCCGACGGGGGGCCTTGGAACAGATACGCAGTATTTT.

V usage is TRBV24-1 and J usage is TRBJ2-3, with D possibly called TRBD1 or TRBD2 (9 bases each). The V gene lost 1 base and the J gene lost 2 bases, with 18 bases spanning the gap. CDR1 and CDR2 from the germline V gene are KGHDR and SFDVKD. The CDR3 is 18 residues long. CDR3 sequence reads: CATSDFGQGTSITDTQYF. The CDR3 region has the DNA TGTGCCACCAGTGATTTTGGACAGGGGACTAGCATCACAGATACGCAGTATTTT.

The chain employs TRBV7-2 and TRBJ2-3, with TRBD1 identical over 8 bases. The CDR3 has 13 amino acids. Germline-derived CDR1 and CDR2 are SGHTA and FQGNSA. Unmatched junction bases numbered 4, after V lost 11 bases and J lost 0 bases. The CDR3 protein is CAVRGQSTDTQYF. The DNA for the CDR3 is TGTGCCGTCAGGGGGCAGAGCACAGATACGCAGTATTTT.

CDR3 region: CASSITLQGADSIQYF. CDR3 DNA: TGTGCCAGCAGCATAACGTTACAGGGGGCCGATTCCATTCAGTACTTC. The chain carries TRBV5-6 and TRBJ2-7, with 9 bases matching TRBD1. Near its end, the DNA agrees better with TRBJ2-4, so the J call may be wrong. The CDR3 length is 16 residues. Germline CDR1 and CDR2: SGHDT and YYEEEE.

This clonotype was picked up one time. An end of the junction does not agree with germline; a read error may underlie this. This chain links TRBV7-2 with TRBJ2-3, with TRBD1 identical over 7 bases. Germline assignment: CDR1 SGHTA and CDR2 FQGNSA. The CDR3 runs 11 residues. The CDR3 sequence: CASSLRGNAVF. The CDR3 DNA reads TGTGCCAGCAGCCTCAGGGGGAACGCAGTATTT.

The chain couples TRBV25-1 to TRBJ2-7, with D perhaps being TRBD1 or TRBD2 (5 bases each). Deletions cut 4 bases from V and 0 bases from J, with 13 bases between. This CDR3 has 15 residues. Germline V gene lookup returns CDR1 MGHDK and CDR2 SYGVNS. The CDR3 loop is CASSGLVGTSYEQYF. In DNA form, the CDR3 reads TGTGCCAGCAGTGGATTAGTAGGGACCTCCTACGAGCAGTACTTC.

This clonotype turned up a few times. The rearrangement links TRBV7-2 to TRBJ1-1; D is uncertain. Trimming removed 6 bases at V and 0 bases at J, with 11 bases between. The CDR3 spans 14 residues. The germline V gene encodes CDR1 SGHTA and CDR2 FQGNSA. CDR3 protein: CASSSPGVNTEAFF. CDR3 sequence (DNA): TGTGCCAGCAGTTCCCCCGGAGTGAACACTGAAGCTTTCTTT. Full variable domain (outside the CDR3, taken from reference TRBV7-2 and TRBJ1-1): GAGVSQSPSNKVTEKGKDVELRCDPISGHTALYWYRQSLGQGLEFLIYFQGNSAPDKSGLPSDRFSAERTGGSVSTLTIQRTQQEDSAVYLCASSSPGVNTEAFFGQGTRLTVV.

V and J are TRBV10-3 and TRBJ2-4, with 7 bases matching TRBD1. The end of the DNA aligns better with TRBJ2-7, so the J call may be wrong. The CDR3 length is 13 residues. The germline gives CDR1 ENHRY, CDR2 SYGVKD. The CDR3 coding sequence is TGTGCCATCGAGGGACAGCAAGGCTACGAGCAGTACTTC. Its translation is CAIEGQQGYEQYF.

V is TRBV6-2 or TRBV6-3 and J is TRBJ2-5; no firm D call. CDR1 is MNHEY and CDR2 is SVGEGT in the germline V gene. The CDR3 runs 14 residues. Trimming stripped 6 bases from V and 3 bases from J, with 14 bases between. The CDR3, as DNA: TGTGCCAGCAGAACACGAAGAGTAAAAGAGACCCAGTACTTC. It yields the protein CASRTRRVKETQYF.

The CDR3 reads CSASGPLSTDTQYF. As DNA, the CDR3 is TGCAGTGCTTCGGGCCCCCTTAGCACAGATACGCAGTATTTT. J is TRBJ2-3 and V is TRBV20-1; D is undetermined. V was pared by 5 bases and J by 0 bases, with 12 bases between. Germline values: CDR1 DFQATT, CDR2 SNEGSKA (reference sequence). The CDR3 sequence is 14 residues long.

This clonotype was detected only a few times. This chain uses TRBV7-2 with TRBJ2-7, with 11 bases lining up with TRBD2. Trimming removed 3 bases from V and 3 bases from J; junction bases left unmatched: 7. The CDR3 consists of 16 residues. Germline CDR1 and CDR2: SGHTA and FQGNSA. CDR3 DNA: TGTGCCAGCAGCTTTGGGGGGACTAGCGGCATCTACGAGCAGTACTTC. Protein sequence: CASSFGGTSGIYEQYF.

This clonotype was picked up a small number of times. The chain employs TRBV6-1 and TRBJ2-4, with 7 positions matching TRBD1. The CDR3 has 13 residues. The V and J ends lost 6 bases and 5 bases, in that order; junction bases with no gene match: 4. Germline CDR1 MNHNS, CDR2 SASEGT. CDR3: CASRGRGQNIQYF. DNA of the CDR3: TGTGCCAGCAGGGGAAGGGGGCAAAACATTCAGTACTTC.

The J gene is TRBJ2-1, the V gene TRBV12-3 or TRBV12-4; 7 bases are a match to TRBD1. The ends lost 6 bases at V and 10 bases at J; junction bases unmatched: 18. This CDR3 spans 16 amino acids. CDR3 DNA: TGTGCCAGCAGCCGCCCGACGACAGGGATAGTGGGGGAGCAGTTCTTC. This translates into CASSRPTTGIVGEQFF.

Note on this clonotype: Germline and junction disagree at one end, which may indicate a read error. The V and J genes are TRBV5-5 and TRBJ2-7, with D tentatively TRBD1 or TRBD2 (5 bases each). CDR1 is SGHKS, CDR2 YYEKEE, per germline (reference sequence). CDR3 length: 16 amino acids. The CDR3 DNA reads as TGTGCCAGCAGCTTGAGGGACGGCGAGGCCTCCCACGAGCAGTACTTC. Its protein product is CASSLRDGEASHEQYF.

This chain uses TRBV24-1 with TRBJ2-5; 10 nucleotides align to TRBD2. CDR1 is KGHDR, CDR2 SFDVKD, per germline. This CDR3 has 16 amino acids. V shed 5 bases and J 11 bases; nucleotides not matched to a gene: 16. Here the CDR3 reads CATSGASGRGYNEQYF. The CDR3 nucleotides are TGTGCCACCAGTGGCGCAAGCGGGAGGGGCTACAATGAGCAGTACTTC.

The CDR3 DNA sequence: TGTGCCAGCAGCGCCAGCGCAGTCCCCTACTACAATGAGCAGTTCTTC. Encoded protein: CASSASAVPYYNEQFF. V and J are TRBV3-1 and TRBJ2-1; D gene uncertain. With 5 bases removed from V and 3 bases from J, the gap between germline ends came to 17 bases. Germline lookup yields CDR1 LGHDT and CDR2 YNNKEL (reference sequence). The CDR3 has 16 residues.

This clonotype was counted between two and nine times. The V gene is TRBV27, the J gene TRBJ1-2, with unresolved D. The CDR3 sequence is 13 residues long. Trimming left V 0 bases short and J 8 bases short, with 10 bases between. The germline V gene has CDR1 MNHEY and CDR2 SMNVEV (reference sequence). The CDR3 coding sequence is TGTGCCAGCAGTTTATCAGGTCTCTGGGGCTACACCTTC. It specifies CASSLSGLWGYTF.